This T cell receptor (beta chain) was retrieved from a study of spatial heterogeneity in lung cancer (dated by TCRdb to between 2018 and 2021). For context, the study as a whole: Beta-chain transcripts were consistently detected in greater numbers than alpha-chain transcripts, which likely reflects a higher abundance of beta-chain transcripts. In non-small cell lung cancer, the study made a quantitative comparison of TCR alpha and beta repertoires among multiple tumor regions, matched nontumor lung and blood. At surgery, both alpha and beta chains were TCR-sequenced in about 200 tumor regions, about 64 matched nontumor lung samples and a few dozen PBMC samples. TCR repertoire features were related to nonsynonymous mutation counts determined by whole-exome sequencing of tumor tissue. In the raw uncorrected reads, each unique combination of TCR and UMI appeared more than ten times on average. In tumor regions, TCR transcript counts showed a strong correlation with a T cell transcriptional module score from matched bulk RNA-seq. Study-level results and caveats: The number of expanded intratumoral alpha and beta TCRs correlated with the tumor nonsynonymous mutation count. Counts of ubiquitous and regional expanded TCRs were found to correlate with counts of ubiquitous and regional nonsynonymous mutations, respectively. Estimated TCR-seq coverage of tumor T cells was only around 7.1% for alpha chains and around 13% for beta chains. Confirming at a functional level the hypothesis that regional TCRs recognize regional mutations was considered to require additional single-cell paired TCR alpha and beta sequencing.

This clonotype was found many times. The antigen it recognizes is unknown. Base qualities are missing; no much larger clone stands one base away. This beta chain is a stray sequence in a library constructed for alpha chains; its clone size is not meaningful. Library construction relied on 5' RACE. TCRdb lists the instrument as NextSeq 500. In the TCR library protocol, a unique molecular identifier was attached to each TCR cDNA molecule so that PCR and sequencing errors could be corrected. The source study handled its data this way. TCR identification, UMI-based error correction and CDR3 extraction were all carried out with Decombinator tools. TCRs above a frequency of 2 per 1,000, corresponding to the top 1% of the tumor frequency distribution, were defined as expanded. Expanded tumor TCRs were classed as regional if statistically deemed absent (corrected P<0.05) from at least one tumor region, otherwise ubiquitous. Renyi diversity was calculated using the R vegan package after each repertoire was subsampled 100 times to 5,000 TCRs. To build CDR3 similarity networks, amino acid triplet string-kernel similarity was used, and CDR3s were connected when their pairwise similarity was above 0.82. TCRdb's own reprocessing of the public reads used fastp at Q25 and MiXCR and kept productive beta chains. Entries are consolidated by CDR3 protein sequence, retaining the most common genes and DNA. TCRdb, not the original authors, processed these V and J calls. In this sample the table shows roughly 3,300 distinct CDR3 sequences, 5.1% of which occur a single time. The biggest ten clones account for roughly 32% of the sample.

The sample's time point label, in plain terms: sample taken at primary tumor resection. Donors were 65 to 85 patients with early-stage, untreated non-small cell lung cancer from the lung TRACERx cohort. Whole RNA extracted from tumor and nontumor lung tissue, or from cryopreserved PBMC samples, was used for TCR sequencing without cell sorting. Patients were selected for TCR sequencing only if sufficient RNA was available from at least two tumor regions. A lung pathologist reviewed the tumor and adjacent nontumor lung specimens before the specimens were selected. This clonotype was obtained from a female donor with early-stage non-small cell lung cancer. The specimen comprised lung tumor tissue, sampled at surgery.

Here the CDR3 is given as CASSIIVAGELFF. The sequence in DNA is TGTGCCAGCAGCATTATAGTAGCCGGGGAGCTGTTTTTT. The rearrangement joined TRBV7-2 to TRBJ2-2, with the D gene too uncertain to name. V was cut back by 5 bases and J by 6 bases, leaving a gap of 10 bases between them. Spanning cysteine to phenylalanine, the CDR3 consists of 13 amino acids. Only CDR3 DNA remains: 39 bases, in frame from the first base. CDR1 SGHTA and CDR2 FQGNSA are derived from the germline V gene.